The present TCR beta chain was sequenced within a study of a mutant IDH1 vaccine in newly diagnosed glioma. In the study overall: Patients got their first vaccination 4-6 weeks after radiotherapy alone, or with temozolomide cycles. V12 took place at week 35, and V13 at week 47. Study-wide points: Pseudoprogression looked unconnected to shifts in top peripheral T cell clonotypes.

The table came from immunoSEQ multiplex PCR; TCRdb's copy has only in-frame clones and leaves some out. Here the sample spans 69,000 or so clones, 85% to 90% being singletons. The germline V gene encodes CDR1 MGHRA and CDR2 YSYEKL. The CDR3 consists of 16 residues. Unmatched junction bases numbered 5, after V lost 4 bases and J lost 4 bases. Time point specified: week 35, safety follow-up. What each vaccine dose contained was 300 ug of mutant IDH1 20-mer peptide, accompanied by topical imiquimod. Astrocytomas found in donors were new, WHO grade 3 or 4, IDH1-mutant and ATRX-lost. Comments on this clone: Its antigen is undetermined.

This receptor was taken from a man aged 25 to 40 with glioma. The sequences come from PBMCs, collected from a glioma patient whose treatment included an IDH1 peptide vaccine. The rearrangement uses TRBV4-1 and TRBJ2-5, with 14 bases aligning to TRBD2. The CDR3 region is CASSLGTSGSGETQYF. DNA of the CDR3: TGCGCCAGCAGCCTCGGGACTAGCGGGAGTGGAGAGACCCAGTACTTC.